The next 25 T cell receptor beta chains were all read from a single sample in a study of Ad26.COV2.S vaccination and SARS-CoV-2 variants. Treatment defined: 15 to 20 received Ad26.COV2.S at low or high dose, single or two shots; about 5 received placebo; per-sample allocation not given. The investigators took samples on day 63 after the first vaccine or placebo injection. Using immunoSEQ multiplex PCR, the repertoire was profiled, and TCRdb retains in-frame clones only, with some absent. There are more than 300,000 clones in the sample; just under 85% occur only once, and approximately 2% lies in the top ten. This specimen consisted of peripheral blood, obtained in a trial of Ad26.COV2.S vaccine versus placebo. The receptor source for this set is a person between 18 and 65 years old who received the Ad26.COV2.S COVID-19 vaccine or a placebo.

This rearrangement joins TRBV18 to TRBJ1-2; TRBD1 is a possible D gene (6 bases). Germline V lookup: CDR1 KGHSH, CDR2 LQKENI. The CDR3 totals 17 residues. V lost 4 bases to trimming and J lost 4 bases, with 22 bases between them. The CDR3 loop is CASSQDVGTPKSYGYTF. CDR3 nucleotide sequence: TGTGCCAGCTCACAAGACGTCGGGACACCTAAAAGCTATGGCTACACCTTC.

The chain employs TRBV6-4 and TRBJ2-7; no clear D gene. The length of the CDR3 is 14 residues. With 3 bases removed from V and 1 base from J, the gap between germline ends came to 10 bases. CDR1 and CDR2 from the germline V gene are MRHNA and SNTAGT. The CDR3 is CASSETARSYEQYF. CDR3 DNA sequence: TGTGCCAGCAGTGAAACAGCACGATCCTACGAGCAGTACTTC.

This clone was recorded once. CDR3 loop: CASSFLSGGPETDTQYF. The CDR3 DNA sequence: TGTGCCAGCAGCTTTCTGAGCGGGGGGCCAGAGACAGATACGCAGTATTTT. This chain connects TRBV7-9 to TRBJ2-3; 9 bases map to TRBD2. The CDR3 is 17 amino acids. The V gene end was trimmed by 3 bases and the J gene end by 3 bases; junction bases not matched to a gene: 10. CDR1 SEHNR and CDR2 FQNEAQ come from the germline V gene (reference sequence).

The chain couples TRBV4-1 to TRBJ2-1; D perhaps matches TRBD1 (6 bases). V lost 4 bases to trimming and J lost 7 bases, with 11 bases between them. This CDR3 has 13 residues. The germline V gene has CDR1 MGHRA and CDR2 YSYEKL. The CDR3 DNA is TGCGCCAGCAGCCTGGACAGCCATAATGAGCAGTTCTTC. It encodes CASSLDSHNEQFF.

In DNA, the CDR3 is TGCGCCAGCAGCCAAGAGTTTGGACAGGGACGAGGCTACACCTTC. Protein sequence: CASSQEFGQGRGYTF. The chain employs TRBV4-1 and TRBJ1-2, with 8 positions matching TRBD1. Germline loops: CDR1 MGHRA, CDR2 YSYEKL. The CDR3 covers 15 residues. V lost 0 bases, J lost 8 bases, and 8 bases stayed unmatched.

This clone came up many times. J is TRBJ2-3 and V is TRBV3-1 (or the pseudogene TRBV3-2); TRBD2 agrees at 11 bases. Germline values: CDR1 LGHDT, CDR2 YNNKEL (reference sequence). The CDR3 sequence is 17 residues long. Trimming took 6 bases from V and 5 from J; bases not matched to a gene: 13. CDR3 sequence: CASSRTYSGGARDTQYF. The CDR3 DNA reads TGTGCCAGCAGTCGAACCTATAGCGGGGGGGCTAGAGATACGCAGTATTTT.

The rearrangement links TRBV6-2 or TRBV6-3 to TRBJ1-5; maybe TRBD1 (6 bases). V was shortened by 5 bases and J by 1 base, with 12 bases between the two germline ends. This CDR3 region has 15 residues. From germline, CDR1 is MNHEY and CDR2 SVGEGT. CDR3 coding DNA: TGTGCCAGCAGTCCCCAGGGGCGGAGCAATCAGCCCCAGCATTTT. Protein: CASSPQGRSNQPQHF.

V gene TRBV28 combines with J gene TRBJ1-2; D is uncertain. The CDR3 contains 15 residues. Germline V gives CDR1 MDHEN, CDR2 SYDVKM. Between the trimmed V and J ends, which lost 6 bases and 2 bases, there was a span of 16 bases. CDR3 coding DNA: TGTGCCAGCAGCCCTTCTGGGTGGGAAAACTATGGCTACACCTTC. Translating gives CASSPSGWENYGYTF.

The V and J genes are TRBV5-8 and TRBJ2-7; no clear D gene. V lost 0 bases and J lost 3, with 10 bases in between. The germline V gene has CDR1 SGHTS and CDR2 YDEGEE. The CDR3 extends over 14 amino acids. The CDR3 DNA reads TGTGCCAGCAGCTTGGTAGTTCCGGGCTACGAGCAGTACTTC. Amino acid sequence: CASSLVVPGYEQYF.

The J gene is TRBJ2-2, the V gene TRBV6-5; no clear D. The V gene's germline CDR1 is MNHEY and CDR2 SVGAGI. The V gene lost 5 bases and the J gene lost 5 bases, with 6 bases spanning the gap. The CDR3 totals 12 residues. The DNA for the CDR3 is TGTGCCAGCAGTCGACATACCGGGGAGCTGTTTTTT. Residues: CASSRHTGELFF.

This chain links TRBV3-1 (or the pseudogene TRBV3-2) with TRBJ1-2; D is ambiguous. V gave up 2 bases and J gave up 8 bases, with 15 bases separating them. Germline-derived CDR1 and CDR2 are LGHDT and YNNKEL (reference sequence). This CDR3 is 14 amino acids long. This CDR3 is CASSQNPKAGGYTF. CDR3 DNA sequence: TGTGCCAGCAGCCAAAACCCAAAGGCGGGCGGCTACACCTTC.

This chain connects TRBV30 to TRBJ2-1; 8 nucleotides agree with TRBD1. CDR3 length: 12 residues. V lost 4 bases, J lost 8 bases, and 4 bases stayed unmatched. The V gene's germline CDR1 is GTSNPN and CDR2 SVGIG (reference sequence). The CDR3 region has the DNA TGTGCCTGGACCGGGACAGGCCATGAGCAGTTCTTC. It yields the protein CAWTGTGHEQFF.

The CDR3: CASNPSVGGNTIYF. The CDR3 nucleotides are TGTGCCAGCAACCCTTCGGTGGGTGGAAACACCATATATTTT. The chain employs TRBV11-2 and TRBJ1-3, with D hard to call. V was cut by 7 bases and J by 3 bases, with 13 bases left in between. Germline CDR1 and CDR2: SGHAT and FQNNGV. The CDR3 is made up of 14 amino acids. The full variable domain, in which reference TRBV11-2 and TRBJ1-3 provide the parts outside the CDR3, is EAGVAQSPRYKIIEKRQSVAFWCNPISGHATLYWYQQILGQGPKLLIQFQNNGVVDDSQLPKDRFSAERLKGVDSTLKIQPAKLEDSAVYLCASNPSVGGNTIYFGEGSWLTVV.

This chain connects TRBV2 to TRBJ1-5, with TRBD1 as a possible D gene (6 bases). This CDR3 has 15 residues. The germline V gene encodes CDR1 SNHLY and CDR2 FYNNEI. V lost 2 bases and J 6 bases, leaving 14 bases between the germline ends. The CDR3 loop reads CASSERGAMSQPQHF. CDR3 in DNA: TGTGCCAGCAGTGAAAGGGGGGCTATGAGTCAGCCCCAGCATTTT. Complete variable domain (other parts from reference TRBV2 and TRBJ1-5): EPEVTQTPSHQVTQMGQEVILRCVPISNHLYFYWYRQILGQKVEFLVSFYNNEISEKSEIFDDQFSVERPDGSNFTLKIRSTKLEDSAMYFCASSERGAMSQPQHFGDGTRLSIL.

This clone was picked up one time. The CDR3 bases are TGTGCCAGCAGCAAAGGGACTGAGCAGTTCTTC. Protein: CASSKGTEQFF. The V and J genes are TRBV21-1 and TRBJ2-1. TRBV21-1 corresponds to a pseudogene. CDR3 length: 11 amino acids.

The rearrangement joins TRBV21-1 to TRBJ2-2; the DNA was not compared with TRBD1, the D call given in the table. TRBV21-1 is recorded as a pseudogene. This CDR3 has 18 amino acids. The CDR3 sequence is CASSKAPRQNANTGELFF. The CDR3 DNA sequence: TGTGCCAGCAGCAAAGCCCCCCGACAGAACGCGAACACCGGGGAGCTGTTTTTT.

Notes on this clone: This could be a read error, since a much larger clone is one nucleotide away. The chain carries TRBV19 and TRBJ1-1; 8 bases match TRBD1. Looked up from germline, CDR1 is LNHDA and CDR2 is SQIVND (reference sequence). Germline trimming cut 6 bases from V and 1 base from J; bases unmatched to any gene: 1. The CDR3 contains 13 residues. The CDR3 here is CASSGQGNTEAFF. The CDR3 DNA follows: TGTGCCAGTAGCGGACAGGGGAACACTGAAGCTTTCTTT.

J is TRBJ2-3 and V is TRBV5-1, with D possibly called TRBD1 or TRBD2 (6 bases each). V lost 3 bases and J 4 bases, leaving 15 bases between the germline ends. The CDR3 is made up of 15 amino acids. CDR1 is SGHRS, CDR2 YFSETQ, per germline. The CDR3 region is CASSWGAGSADTQYF. CDR3 DNA sequence: TGCGCCAGCAGCTGGGGGGCAGGGAGTGCAGATACGCAGTATTTT. Combining the CDR3 with reference TRBV5-1 and TRBJ2-3 gives the whole variable domain KAGVTQTPRYLIKTRGQQVTLSCSPISGHRSVSWYQQTPGQGLQFLFEYFSETQRNKGNFPGRFSGRQFSNSRSEMNVSTLELGDSALYLCASSWGAGSADTQYFGPGTRLTVL.

V gene TRBV19 combines with J gene TRBJ2-2; the match to TRBD1 covers 12 bases. V lost 8 bases, J lost 5 bases, and 3 bases stayed unmatched. From germline, CDR1 is LNHDA and CDR2 SQIVND (reference sequence). CDR3 length: 14 amino acids. The CDR3 loop reads CASRDRGRTGELFF. The CDR3 region has the DNA TGTGCCAGTCGGGACAGGGGGCGAACCGGGGAGCTGTTTTTT.

Worth noting for this clone: This CDR3 is also generated by other DNA sequences in the sample. The chain carries TRBV11-2 and TRBJ2-4; D is undetermined. The germline gives CDR1 SGHAT, CDR2 FQNNGV. V lost 4 bases to trimming and J lost 0 bases, with 7 bases between them. The CDR3 runs 14 residues. Here the CDR3 DNA reads TGTGCCAGCAGCTCGCGGCTAGCCAAAAACATTCAGTACTTC. Its protein is CASSSRLAKNIQYF.

This sequence joins TRBV9 and TRBJ2-4; tentatively, D is TRBD1 or TRBD2 (6 bases each). V was trimmed by 4 bases and J by 9 bases, leaving 20 bases between them. Germline V gene data show CDR1 as SGDLS and CDR2 as YYNGEE. The CDR3 loop spans 15 amino acids. CDR3 nucleotide sequence: TGTGCCAGCAGCCCACCGGATGGGGGGCTAGCCATTCAGTACTTC. It encodes CASSPPDGGLAIQYF. Full variable domain (remainder filled in from reference TRBV9 and TRBJ2-4): DSGVTQTPKHLITATGQRVTLRCSPRSGDLSVYWYQQSLDQGLQFLIQYYNGEERAKGNILERFSAQQFPDLHSELNLSSLELGDSALYFCASSPPDGGLAIQYFGAGTRLSVL.

V is TRBV7-9 and J is TRBJ2-4; D not resolved. Germline-derived CDR1 and CDR2 are SEHNR and FQNEAQ (reference sequence). Trimming pared 2 bases from V and 15 bases from J, leaving 11 bases between. The CDR3 has 11 amino acids. CDR3: CASSLLGSAYF. The CDR3 nucleotides are TGTGCCAGCAGCTTACTGGGGTCCGCGTACTTC. The full variable domain, completed using reference TRBV7-9 and TRBJ2-4, is DTGVSQNPRHKITKRGQNVTFRCDPISEHNRLYWYRQTLGQGPEFLTYFQNEAQLEKSRLLSDRFSAERPKGSFSTLEIQRTEQGDSAMYLCASSLLGSAYFGAGTRLSVL.

The J gene is TRBJ2-5, the V gene TRBV6-5, with TRBD1 identical over 8 bases. The length of the CDR3 is 15 residues. V lost 5 bases and J lost 3; bases outside the gene matches: 8. In germline, CDR1 is MNHEY, CDR2 SVGAGI. The CDR3 here is CASSPRRTGKETQYF. The CDR3 DNA sequence: TGTGCCAGCAGTCCCCGCCGGACAGGGAAAGAGACCCAGTACTTC.

This sequence joins TRBV3-1 (or the pseudogene TRBV3-2) and TRBJ1-1; possibly TRBD1 for D (5 bases). Trimming took 0 bases from V and 5 from J, leaving 13 bases between them. This CDR3 contains 15 residues. Germline CDR1 and CDR2: LGHDT and YNNKEL (reference sequence). CDR3 coding DNA: TGTGCCAGCAGCCAAGATTCTCGGGGCCGAACTGAAGCTTTCTTT. This sequence encodes CASSQDSRGRTEAFF.

The chain joins TRBV2 to TRBJ1-6; D unclear. Per the germline V gene, CDR1 is SNHLY and CDR2 is FYNNEI. Trimming cost V 6 bases and J 7 bases, with 13 bases left between them. This CDR3 region has 14 residues. The CDR3 region has the DNA TGTGCCAGCAGGGGATTGGGCCGAAATTCACCCCTCCACTTT. It codes for CASRGLGRNSPLHF.